One sample yielded the 13 T cell receptor beta chains listed below, sequenced in a study of tumor-infiltrating lymphocytes in oesophageal squamous cell carcinoma (dated by TCRdb to the mid-2010s). The library was generated by PCR. Sequencing was carried out with an Illumina HiSeq 2000. TCRdb redid the processing of the public reads, applying fastp at Q25 and MiXCR, and retained in-frame beta chains. Rows merge per CDR3 protein into single entries with the most common DNA and genes. The sample table records under 20,000 distinct CDR3 sequences; about 43% of these occur just once. The leading ten clones occupy around a third of the sample. Specimen: normal esophageal tissue next to the tumor. Receptors originate from a female donor with esophageal squamous cell carcinoma.

This clonotype was detected many times. This may come from a read error, since a much larger clone is one base off. J is TRBJ2-1 and V is TRBV5-5; D is perhaps TRBD1 (6 bases). The J call is uncertain, as TRBJ2-7 better fits the DNA end. CDR1 is SGHKS, CDR2 YYEKEE, per germline (reference sequence). The CDR3 is made up of 15 amino acids. The CDR3 here is CASSPGVLAYNEQYF. CDR3 sequence (DNA): TGTGCCAGCAGCCCAGGGGTACTGGCCTACAATGAGCAGTACTTC.

The chain recombines TRBV11-1 with TRBJ2-3; TRBD2 matches at 7 bases. The germline V gene encodes CDR1 SGHAT and CDR2 FQDESV (reference sequence). The CDR3 covers 16 residues. V lost 1 base and J lost 4; bases outside the gene matches: 8. This CDR3 is CASSLVVGTKADTQYF. DNA of the CDR3: TGTGCCAGCAGCTTAGTTGTAGGGACTAAGGCAGATACGCAGTATTTT.

The chain joins TRBV7-2 to TRBJ2-5; 9 nucleotides agree with TRBD1. V shed 3 bases and J 3 bases; nucleotides not matched to a gene: 2. This CDR3 contains 14 residues. Germline CDR1 and CDR2: SGHTA and FQGNSA. CDR3 sequence reads: CASSLRDREETQYF. The CDR3 DNA follows: TGTGCCAGCAGCTTGCGGGACAGGGAAGAGACCCAGTACTTC. The whole variable domain, filled in from reference TRBV7-2 and TRBJ2-5, reads GAGVSQSPSNKVTEKGKDVELRCDPISGHTALYWYRQSLGQGLEFLIYFQGNSAPDKSGLPSDRFSAERTGGSVSTLTIQRTQQEDSAVYLCASSLRDREETQYFGPGTRLLVL.

The chain carries TRBV12-3 or TRBV12-4 and TRBJ2-1; 10 bases map to TRBD2. The ends lost 5 bases at V and 0 bases at J; junction bases unmatched: 4. This CDR3 has 16 amino acids. In nucleotides, the CDR3 is TGTGCCAGCAGTCCAGCGGGAGGGCACTCCTACAATGAGCAGTTCTTC. Residues: CASSPAGGHSYNEQFF.

This clonotype was seen only once. This rearrangement joins TRBV6-2 or TRBV6-3 to TRBJ2-7; 10 nucleotides agree with TRBD2. CDR3 size: 15 residues. The germline gives CDR1 MNHEY, CDR2 SVGEGT. V shed 7 bases and J 2 bases; nucleotides not matched to a gene: 8. CDR3 in DNA: TGTGCCAGCAAGTTTCAGCGGGAGGGCGCCTACGAGCAGTACTTC. Its translation: CASKFQREGAYEQYF.

This clonotype appeared many times. The V gene is TRBV7-8, the J gene TRBJ2-1, with D tentatively TRBD1 (6 bases). With 3 bases removed from V and 4 bases from J, the gap between germline ends came to 16 bases. Germline V gives CDR1 SGHVS, CDR2 FQNEAQ. The CDR3 runs 16 residues. The CDR3: CASSFYATGKYNEQFF. The DNA of the CDR3 is TGTGCCAGCAGCTTCTACGCAACAGGGAAGTACAATGAGCAGTTCTTC.

This clonotype showed up just a few times. This chain uses TRBV7-3 with TRBJ2-3, with 7 bases matching TRBD1. The J call may not be correct, given that the DNA end is closer to TRBJ2-1. This CDR3 region has 14 residues. Germline CDR1 and CDR2: SGHTA and FQGTGA. DNA of the CDR3: TGTGCCAGCAGCCCCGACAGGGAGAGACATGAGCAGTTCTTC. This codes for CASSPDRERHEQFF.

Within the sample, this clonotype is medium-sized (0.01 to 0.1%). The V gene is TRBV7-6, the J gene TRBJ2-7; no clear D gene. Germline CDR1 reads SGHVS; CDR2 reads FNYEAQ. This CDR3 comprises 15 residues. The V end lost 1 base, the J end lost 4 bases, and 14 bases lay between the germline ends. The CDR3 DNA follows: TGTGCCAGCAGCTTAGAGGGATGGGGTTTGTACGAGCAGTACTTC. It encodes CASSLEGWGLYEQYF.

The CDR3 region has the DNA TGTGCCAGCAGTTTGGCGGCAGATCAAGCTTTCTTT. Translating gives CASSLAADQAFF. The J gene is TRBJ1-1, the V gene TRBV12-3 or TRBV12-4; D is undetermined. Between the trimmed V and J ends, which lost 3 bases and 9 bases, there was a span of 11 bases. This CDR3 has 12 amino acids.

This clonotype was seen repeatedly, ten times or more. It may be a read error: a sequence one base away is much more abundant. The chain uses TRBV7-9 and TRBJ2-7; D is ambiguous. In germline, CDR1 is SEHNR, CDR2 FQNEAQ (reference sequence). V lost 4 bases and J lost 7, with 11 bases in between. CDR3 size: 12 residues. Here the CDR3 reads CASSYGWDEQYF. DNA of the CDR3: TGTGCCAGCAGCTACGGTTGGGATGAGCAGTACTTC. The whole variable domain, filled in from reference TRBV7-9 and TRBJ2-7, reads DTGVSQNPRHKITKRGQNVTFRCDPISEHNRLYWYRQTLGQGPEFLTYFQNEAQLEKSRLLSDRFSAERPKGSFSTLEIQRTEQGDSAMYLCASSYGWDEQYFGPGTRLTVT.

This clonotype was detected ten times or more. The rearrangement joins TRBV11-2 to TRBJ2-1, with TRBD2 matching 9 bases. The DNA end is a closer match to TRBJ2-7, so the J assignment may be wrong. The CDR3 has 16 amino acids. Germline V gene lookup returns CDR1 SGHAT and CDR2 FQNNGV. The CDR3 is CASSLRVASGIHEQYF. For the CDR3, the DNA is TGTGCCAGCAGCTTAAGGGTAGCTAGCGGGATACATGAGCAGTACTTC.

V usage is TRBV7-2 and J usage is TRBJ2-7; a weak D match, TRBD2 (5 bases). The CDR3 covers 13 residues. Germline CDR1 reads SGHTA; CDR2 reads FQGNSA. V dropped 1 base and J dropped 7 bases, with 11 bases sitting between them. The CDR3 nucleotides are TGTGCCAGCAGCTTAGGGGTGTGGAGGGAGCAGTACTTC. This codes for CASSLGVWREQYF.

This clonotype was seen more than once but under ten times. This rearrangement joins TRBV5-1 to TRBJ1-5; TRBD1 aligns across 9 bases. Germline V lookup: CDR1 SGHRS, CDR2 YFSETQ. The CDR3 covers 14 residues. V lost 4 bases, J lost 5 bases, and 4 bases stayed unmatched. The CDR3 region is CASSMGQGDQPQHF. The CDR3 bases are TGCGCCAGCAGCATGGGACAGGGCGATCAGCCCCAGCATTTT.